This entry concerns a single T cell receptor (beta chain). Its antigen remains unidentified. The data belong to a study of T cell repertoires and HLA-DP antigens. Study as a whole: In vitro CD4+ alloreactivity was against HeLa-presented HLA-DP.

Per germline, CDR1 SQVTM and CDR2 ANQGSEA. V shed 3 bases and J shed 1 base, with 9 bases lying between them. The CDR3 is made up of 13 amino acids. Primers targeted 54 TRBV and 13 TRBJ segments. Assay used: immunoSEQ multiplex PCR; TCRdb lists only in-frame clones, some missing. The sample consists of roughly 110,000 clones, 80% to 95% of them appearing once. Purity of the untouched CD4+ T cells was about 98%. J is TRBJ1-1 and V is TRBV29-1; D unresolved. The TCR comes from a woman aged 18 to 35 in good health and CMV-seronegative. What was sequenced was CD4+ T cells from PBMCs. CDR3 nucleotide sequence: TGCAGCGTTGACGGTCAGACGAACACTGAAGCTTTCTTT. Residues: CSVDGQTNTEAFF.